These 13 T cell receptor beta chains came from one sample sequenced in a study of early T cells in non-severe SARS-CoV-2 infection. In TCRdb, the 5' RACE reads were re-called with MiXCR into one record per CDR3 protein. The data contain 97,000 or so distinct CDR3 sequences, roughly 13% of them singletons. Sample: whole blood. These receptors came from an adult who was a healthcare worker with PCR-confirmed SARS-CoV-2 infection or an uninfected control (not recorded which).

This clonotype showed up many times. This chain connects TRBV4-1 to TRBJ2-7; 14 bases fit TRBD2. With V trimmed by 1 base and J by 5 bases, 7 bases remained unmatched. This CDR3 has 17 amino acids. From germline, CDR1 is MGHRA and CDR2 YSYEKL. CDR3 sequence (DNA): TGCGCCAGCAGCCAAGTCGGTGGACTAGCGGGAGGCGACGAGCAGTACTTC. Protein: CASSQVGGLAGGDEQYF.

This clonotype was observed a handful of times. This chain uses TRBV20-1 with TRBJ2-6; D unresolved. This CDR3 is 13 amino acids long. The V gene lost 6 bases and the J gene lost 3 bases, with 9 bases spanning the gap. CDR1 is DFQATT and CDR2 is SNEGSKA in the germline V gene (reference sequence). CDR3 sequence (DNA): TGCAGTGCGGTGATGGGTGGGGCCAACGTCCTGACTTTC. This translates into CSAVMGGANVLTF.

This clonotype was observed a few times. The chain combines TRBV28 with TRBJ2-5, with 8 bases matching TRBD2. This CDR3 is built from 13 residues. V trimming: 10 bases; J trimming: 4 bases; junction bases outside the gene matches: 8. The germline CDR1 and CDR2 sequences are MDHEN and SYDVKM. The CDR3 DNA is TGTGCCACCTCGGGGCTAGCGGGAGAGACCCAGTACTTC. Residues: CATSGLAGETQYF.

This clonotype was seen at least ten times. CDR3 region: CSVETTVNTEAFF. The CDR3 DNA sequence: TGCAGCGTTGAAACGACGGTGAACACTGAAGCTTTCTTT. The gene calls are TRBV29-1 and TRBJ1-1; D call uncertain. V lost 2 bases and J lost 0, with 7 bases in between. The CDR3 consists of 13 residues. The germline gives CDR1 SQVTM, CDR2 ANQGSEA.

This clonotype was seen at least ten times. J is TRBJ2-1 and V is TRBV6-1; D remains unclear. The CDR3 is 12 amino acids. V was cut by 6 bases and J by 7 bases, with 10 bases left in between. CDR1 and CDR2 (germline): MNHNS, SASEGT. CDR3 bases: TGTGCCAGCAGCTCACTGGTTAATGAGCAGTTCTTC. Translation gives CASSSLVNEQFF.

This clonotype was counted many times. The V and J genes are TRBV12-3 or TRBV12-4 and TRBJ1-5; D unclear. The V end was cut by 7 bases, the J end by 6 bases, with 10 bases between. The CDR3 covers 12 residues. The CDR3 coding sequence is TGTGCCAGCAACGTAGGAGCTCAGCCCCAGCATTTT. Its translation is CASNVGAQPQHF.

This chain joins TRBV9 and TRBJ2-1; no firm D call. Germline-derived CDR1 and CDR2 are SGDLS and YYNGEE. The CDR3 is 14 amino acids. V lost 0 bases and J lost 5, with 9 bases in between. CDR3 DNA: TGTGCCAGCAGCGTAGTGGGCCAAAACAATGAGCAGTTCTTC. This translates into CASSVVGQNNEQFF.

This clonotype came up a few times. The rearrangement uses TRBV6-1 and TRBJ1-4, with D perhaps matching TRBD1 (5 bases). There are 13 residues in the CDR3. From germline, CDR1 is MNHNS and CDR2 SASEGT. The V gene lost 8 bases and the J gene lost 3 bases, with 10 bases spanning the gap. CDR3 sequence reads: CASRRGSNEKLFF. The CDR3 DNA sequence: TGTGCCAGCCGTAGGGGTTCTAATGAAAAACTGTTTTTT.

This chain links TRBV10-2 with TRBJ1-1, with no clear D. Trimming left V 5 bases short and J 7 bases short, with 11 bases between. Germline V lookup: CDR1 WSHSY, CDR2 SAAADI. The CDR3 contains 12 residues. In DNA, the CDR3 is TGCGCCAGCAGTAGCGGAAGCCTTGAAGCTTTCTTT. This gives the protein CASSSGSLEAFF.

This clonotype came up many times. This chain links TRBV27 with TRBJ2-1; D is uncertain. CDR1 is MNHEY, CDR2 SMNVEV, per germline (reference sequence). Trimming shortened V by 5 bases and J by 7 bases, and 12 bases separated the two germline ends. This CDR3 spans 13 amino acids. The CDR3, as DNA: TGTGCCAGCAGTACCTACCTAGGTAATGAGCAGTTCTTC. As protein: CASSTYLGNEQFF.

This sequence joins TRBV5-4 and TRBJ2-3; 12 positions agree with TRBD2. Trimming took 1 base from V and 7 from J; bases not matched to a gene: 10. Germline CDR1 is SGHNT and CDR2 is YYREEE (reference sequence). This CDR3 contains 17 residues. The CDR3 region has the DNA TGTGCCAGCAGCTTGTTTTCTTCGCTAGCGGGAGGGAATACGCAGTATTTT. It is translated as CASSLFSSLAGGNTQYF. The whole variable domain, remainder taken from reference TRBV5-4 and TRBJ2-3, is ETGVTQSPTHLIKTRGQQVTLRCSSQSGHNTVSWYQQALGQGPQFIFQYYREEENGRGNFPPRFSGLQFPNYSSELNVNALELDDSALYLCASSLFSSLAGGNTQYFGPGTRLTVL.

This clonotype was seen ten or more times. The V gene is TRBV27, the J gene TRBJ2-7; D gene unclear. Germline CDR1 is MNHEY and CDR2 is SMNVEV (reference sequence). The V end lost 8 bases, the J end lost 1 base, and 12 bases lay between the germline ends. The CDR3 contains 13 residues. The CDR3 sequence: CASGPQGSYEQYF. The CDR3, as DNA: TGTGCCAGCGGGCCCCAAGGGTCCTACGAGCAGTACTTC.

This clonotype was recorded at least ten times. The chain combines TRBV20-1 with TRBJ2-7, with 7 bases that match TRBD2. V dropped 5 bases and J dropped 4; count of bases not matched to a gene: 23. This CDR3 has 18 amino acids. Germline CDR1 is DFQATT and CDR2 is SNEGSKA (reference sequence). CDR3 coding DNA: TGCAGTGCTCCCCCCTCGGCAGGGAGGGGATTTCGGAGTTACGAGCAGTACTTC. Its protein is CSAPPSAGRGFRSYEQYF.